What follows are 21 T cell receptor beta chains derived from one specimen sequenced in a study of cytomegalovirus exposure and HLA in healthy donors. 13 Jbeta primers and 60 Vbeta primers were used for the PCR. The repertoire was sequenced with immunoSEQ multiplex PCR; TCRdb's copy has only in-frame clones and lacks some. The sample shows approximately 210,000 clones, roughly four fifths of them seen only once. Sequencing was performed on PBMCs. Receptors originate from a woman aged 50 to 60 in good health and CMV-seropositive.

J is TRBJ2-2 and V is TRBV6-1; 13 bases map to TRBD2. Germline lookup yields CDR1 MNHNS and CDR2 SASEGT. Trimming took 6 bases from V and 8 from J; bases not matched to a gene: 6. There are 15 residues in the CDR3. The CDR3 DNA is TGTGCCAGCAGAGGGACTAGCGGGGTTATTGGGGAGCTGTTTTTT. Protein product: CASRGTSGVIGELFF.

The rearrangement links TRBV4-2 to TRBJ1-1; 10 nucleotides line up with TRBD1. The trim removed 3 bases at V and 0 bases at J, leaving 7 bases unmatched. The germline V gene has CDR1 LGHNA and CDR2 YNFKEQ. The CDR3 is made up of 17 amino acids. The CDR3 DNA reads as TGTGCCAGCAGCCAGCTCGGGACAGGGGACATGAACACTGAAGCTTTCTTT. Protein: CASSQLGTGDMNTEAFF.

The rearrangement uses TRBV11-2 and TRBJ2-7; possible D gene TRBD1, 6 bases. The CDR3 covers 14 residues. From germline, CDR1 is SGHAT and CDR2 FQNNGV. V was cut by 1 base and J by 4 bases, with 11 bases left in between. Here the CDR3 reads CASSLASGVYEQYF. The CDR3, as DNA: TGTGCCAGCAGCTTAGCGTCAGGGGTGTACGAGCAGTACTTC.

In its sample, this clone was seen once. This chain uses TRBV5-1 with TRBJ2-1, with 12 bases identical to TRBD2. The CDR3 sequence is 16 residues long. CDR1 is SGHRS, CDR2 YFSETQ, per germline. V lost 0 bases, J lost 6 bases, and 4 bases stayed unmatched. CDR3 amino acids: CASSLGLAGGSNEQFF. The CDR3, as DNA: TGCGCCAGCAGCTTGGGGCTAGCGGGGGGGAGCAATGAGCAGTTCTTC.

V and J are TRBV6-5 and TRBJ1-2; TRBD1 aligns across 7 bases. The CDR3 extends over 11 amino acids. CDR1 and CDR2 (germline): MNHEY, SVGAGI. V shed 6 bases and J 8 bases; nucleotides not matched to a gene: 3. CDR3 DNA sequence: TGTGCCAGCAGACGACAGGGAGGCTACACCTTC. Translating it yields CASRRQGGYTF.

The rearrangement joins TRBV5-1 to TRBJ2-1; 10 nucleotides align to TRBD1. V shed 3 bases, J shed 3 bases, and the junction held 18 bases outside the gene matches. The CDR3 sequence is 20 residues long. Germline V lookup: CDR1 SGHRS, CDR2 YFSETQ. The CDR3 here is CASSSPLGTGEVNLYNEQFF. The CDR3, as DNA: TGCGCCAGCAGCTCCCCGTTAGGGACAGGGGAAGTGAATCTCTACAATGAGCAGTTCTTC.

This chain uses TRBV7-9 with TRBJ1-2; the match to TRBD1 covers 9 bases. J gave up 8 bases and V 3 bases, and 4 bases lay outside the gene matches. This CDR3 spans 13 amino acids. CDR1 and CDR2 (germline): SEHNR, FQNEAQ (reference sequence). The CDR3 region has the DNA TGTGCCAGCAGCTTCACAGGGGGCTGGGGCTACACCTTC. Its protein is CASSFTGGWGYTF.

This clone was seen a few times. The chain is built from TRBV4-1 and TRBJ1-6; 7 bases fit TRBD1. The V segment lost 0 bases and the J segment 8 bases; nucleotides outside the gene matches: 4. This CDR3 comprises 15 residues. Germline V gene data show CDR1 as MGHRA and CDR2 as YSYEKL. CDR3 nucleotide sequence: TGCGCCAGCAGCCAAGAAGACAGGGAATATTCACCCCTCCACTTT. Translating it yields CASSQEDREYSPLHF.

The CDR3 DNA is TGTGCCAGCAGACAGGACAGCAGCACAGATACGCAGTATTTT. Translated: CASRQDSSTDTQYF. The chain couples TRBV5-4 to TRBJ2-3, with D perhaps TRBD1 (6 bases). Germline CDR1 is SGHNT and CDR2 is YYREEE (reference sequence). The CDR3 extends over 14 amino acids. V lost 5 bases, J lost 0 bases, and 10 bases lay in between.

On this clone itself: At one end, the junction sequence differs from germline, possibly due to a read error. V and J are TRBV7-9 and TRBJ2-7; TRBD2 matches 9 bases. In germline, CDR1 is SEHNR, CDR2 FQNEAQ (reference sequence). CDR3 length equals 15 residues. The CDR3 coding sequence is TGTGCCAGCAGCTTGGCCCTAGCGGGGCCCTACGGGCAGTACTTC. Its translation: CASSLALAGPYGQYF.

This clone was observed a few times. V and J are TRBV19 and TRBJ2-4; 8 bases match TRBD1. CDR3 size: 18 residues. J was trimmed by 1 base and V by 9 bases; bases with no gene match: 17. The germline gives CDR1 LNHDA, CDR2 SQIVND (reference sequence). CDR3 sequence: CASPRGRGQGEAKNIQYF. The CDR3 DNA reads as TGTGCCAGCCCTCGTGGCAGGGGGCAGGGGGAGGCCAAAAACATTCAGTACTTC.

DNA of the CDR3: TGTGCCAGCAGCGGCAGGGGCGAGCAGTACTTC. It codes for CASSGRGEQYF. The chain recombines TRBV9 with TRBJ2-7, with D possibly TRBD1 on 6 matching bases. V was pared by 3 bases and J by 6 bases, with 7 bases between. CDR3 length: 11 residues. Germline V gene sequence: CDR1 SGDLS, CDR2 YYNGEE.

The CDR3: CASSVVAGGRNTQYF. The CDR3 DNA reads TGTGCCAGCAGCGTAGTAGCGGGGGGGCGGAATACGCAGTATTTT. This sequence joins TRBV9 and TRBJ2-3; 11 bases align to TRBD2. The CDR3 contains 15 residues. J lost 7 bases, V lost 0 bases, and 4 bases had no gene match. The germline V gene encodes CDR1 SGDLS and CDR2 YYNGEE.

The rearrangement uses TRBV30 and TRBJ2-3; unclear D gene. The germline V gene has CDR1 GTSNPN and CDR2 SVGIG (reference sequence). This CDR3 has 16 amino acids. V lost 0 bases, J lost 0 bases, and 13 bases lay in between. The CDR3 protein is CAWSVQPVTSTDTQYF. The CDR3 coding sequence is TGTGCCTGGAGTGTACAGCCGGTAACTAGCACAGATACGCAGTATTTT.

This chain links TRBV5-1 with TRBJ2-3; D possibly corresponds to TRBD2 (6 bases). The CDR3 is made up of 15 amino acids. The V gene's germline CDR1 is SGHRS and CDR2 YFSETQ. The germline V and J ends were trimmed by 0 bases and 2 bases, with 10 bases remaining between them. The CDR3 sequence is CASSLEGGSTDTQYF. In DNA, the CDR3 is TGCGCCAGCAGCTTGGAAGGAGGGTCCACAGATACGCAGTATTTT.

The rearrangement uses TRBV6-1 and TRBJ2-5, with TRBD1 matching 8 bases. The germline gives CDR1 MNHNS, CDR2 SASEGT. J was trimmed by 7 bases and V by 6 bases; bases with no gene match: 7. The CDR3 length is 13 residues. CDR3 sequence: CASSGTGPGTQYF. The CDR3 nucleotides are TGTGCCAGCAGCGGGACAGGCCCGGGGACCCAGTACTTC.

This clone was seen only once. The J gene is TRBJ2-3, the V gene TRBV19; a possible D gene is TRBD1 (7 bases). V lost 5 bases and J 4 bases, leaving 13 bases between the germline ends. CDR1 and CDR2 from the germline V gene are LNHDA and SQIVND (reference sequence). This CDR3 contains 14 residues. CDR3: CASSLQGEADTQYF. The CDR3 DNA is TGTGCCAGTAGTTTGCAGGGGGAGGCAGATACGCAGTATTTT.

The chain employs TRBV10-3 and TRBJ2-7; 7 nucleotides align to TRBD1. In germline, CDR1 is ENHRY, CDR2 SYGVKD. Trimming removed 11 bases from V and 0 bases from J; junction bases left unmatched: 7. The CDR3 length is 13 residues. For the CDR3, the DNA is TGTGCCTCTACCGGGACAGACTCCTACGAGCAGTACTTC. It codes for CASTGTDSYEQYF.

The J gene is TRBJ2-6, the V gene TRBV11-3; D ambiguous. The CDR3 is made up of 15 amino acids. Germline V CDR1 and CDR2: SGHNT, YENEEA. Deletions cut 1 base from V and 0 bases from J, with 4 bases between. As DNA, the CDR3 is TGTGCCAGCAGCTTAGGGGCCTCTGGGGCCAACGTCCTGACTTTC. Its translation: CASSLGASGANVLTF.

The chain employs TRBV9 and TRBJ2-2; 7 bases are shared with TRBD1. Looked up from germline, CDR1 is SGDLS and CDR2 is YYNGEE. The CDR3 consists of 17 residues. The junction had 11 bases not matched to a gene; V was cut back by 0 bases and J by 6 bases. DNA of the CDR3: TGTGCCAGCAGCGTAGACCCGACAGGGCGTGGGGCCGGGGAGCTGTTTTTT. Its translation is CASSVDPTGRGAGELFF.

This clone was picked up a small number of times. The chain uses TRBV6-5 and TRBJ1-1; D unclear. The V gene lost 5 bases and the J gene lost 0 bases, with 7 bases spanning the gap. This CDR3 is built from 13 residues. Germline V lookup: CDR1 MNHEY, CDR2 SVGAGI. The CDR3 sequence is CASSDNLNTEAFF. The CDR3 DNA reads TGTGCCAGCAGTGACAACCTGAACACTGAAGCTTTCTTT.